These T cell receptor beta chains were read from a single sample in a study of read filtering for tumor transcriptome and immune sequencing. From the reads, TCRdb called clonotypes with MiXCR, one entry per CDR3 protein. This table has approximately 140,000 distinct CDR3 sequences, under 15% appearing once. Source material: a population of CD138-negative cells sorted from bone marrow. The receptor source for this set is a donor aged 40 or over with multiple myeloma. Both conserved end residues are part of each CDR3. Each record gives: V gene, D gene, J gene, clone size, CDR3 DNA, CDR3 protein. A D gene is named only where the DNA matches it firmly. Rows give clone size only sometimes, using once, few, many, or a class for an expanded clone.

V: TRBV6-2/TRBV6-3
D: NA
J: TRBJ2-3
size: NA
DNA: TGTGCCAGCAGTTACTCCGGGACCCCCGGGGGTGAAACAGATACGCAGTATTTT
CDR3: CASSYSGTPGGETDTQYF

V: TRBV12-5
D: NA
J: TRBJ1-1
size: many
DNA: TGTGCTAGTGGGAACCAGAGGGAAGGGAACACTGAAGCTTTCTTT
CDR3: CASGNQREGNTEAFF

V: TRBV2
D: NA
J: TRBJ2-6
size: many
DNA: TGTGCCAGCGTACCGAAGTTCAGCGGGGCCAACGTCCTGACTTTC
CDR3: CASVPKFSGANVLTF

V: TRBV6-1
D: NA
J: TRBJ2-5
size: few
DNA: TGTGCCAGCAGTTCCCAAAGGGGGGCCAAGGGGACCCAGTACTTC
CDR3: CASSSQRGAKGTQYF

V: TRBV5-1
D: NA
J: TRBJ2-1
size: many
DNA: TGCGCCAGCAGCCCAGACTTTGCCGCAGGGAATGAGCAGTTCTTC
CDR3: CASSPDFAAGNEQFF

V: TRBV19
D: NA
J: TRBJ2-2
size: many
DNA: TGTGCCAGTAGCCATAGCGAGGGGACCGGGGAGCTGTTTTTT
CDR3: CASSHSEGTGELFF

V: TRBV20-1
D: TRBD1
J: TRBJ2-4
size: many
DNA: TGCAGTGCCCACTCCTCGGACAGGGCGGCAAACATTCAGTACTTC
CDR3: CSAHSSDRAANIQYF

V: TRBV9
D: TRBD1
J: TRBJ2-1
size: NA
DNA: TGTGCCAGCAGCGTAGGAGGGAACAGGGGGCTAAATGAGCAGTTCTTC
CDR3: CASSVGGNRGLNEQFF

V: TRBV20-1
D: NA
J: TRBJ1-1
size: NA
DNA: TGCAGTGCTGGGGACCTCTCGGGCGGCACTGAAGCTTTCTTT
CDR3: CSAGDLSGGTEAFF

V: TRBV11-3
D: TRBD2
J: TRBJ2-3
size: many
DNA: TGTGCCAGCAGCTCCAGGCTAGCGGGAGTATCAGATACGCAGTATTTT
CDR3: CASSSRLAGVSDTQYF

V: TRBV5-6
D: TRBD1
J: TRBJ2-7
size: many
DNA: TGTGCCAGCAGCCCCGGACAGGCGATCTACGAGCAGTACTTC
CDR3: CASSPGQAIYEQYF

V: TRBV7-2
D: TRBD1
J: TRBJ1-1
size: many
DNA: TGTGCCAGCAGCCGGACAGGGATGAACACTGAAGCTTTCTTT
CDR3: CASSRTGMNTEAFF

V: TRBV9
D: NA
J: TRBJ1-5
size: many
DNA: TGTGCCAGCAGCGTAAATCCGGATAGTAGCAATCAGCCCCAGCATTTT
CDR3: CASSVNPDSSNQPQHF

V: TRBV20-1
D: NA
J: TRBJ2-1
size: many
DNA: TGCAGTGCTAGACTGGGTAACATGCATGAGCAGTTCTTC
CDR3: CSARLGNMHEQFF

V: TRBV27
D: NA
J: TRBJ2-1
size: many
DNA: TGTGCCAGCAGTTTAACATGGGAATCTTACAATGAGCAGTTCTTC
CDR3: CASSLTWESYNEQFF

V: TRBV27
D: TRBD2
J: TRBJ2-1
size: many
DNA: TGTGCCAGCAGTTTTACGGGACTAGCCCTCAATGAGCAGTTCTTC
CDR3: CASSFTGLALNEQFF

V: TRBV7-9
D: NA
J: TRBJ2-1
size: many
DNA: TGTGCCAGCAGCTTAGGGACGACGAGTCACGACCAGTTCTTC
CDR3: CASSLGTTSHDQFF

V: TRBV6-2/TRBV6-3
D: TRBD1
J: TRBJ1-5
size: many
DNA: TGTGCCAGCAGTCCCAGACAGGGGTTTCGGCCCCAGCATTTT
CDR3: CASSPRQGFRPQHF

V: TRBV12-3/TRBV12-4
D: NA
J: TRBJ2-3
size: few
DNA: TGTGCCAGCAGTCCGCGGACAGACATCACAGATACGCAGTATTTT
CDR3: CASSPRTDITDTQYF

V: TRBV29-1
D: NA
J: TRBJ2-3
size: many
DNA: TGCAGCGTTGAAATAACGGGCGCTAGCACAGATACGCAGTATTTT
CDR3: CSVEITGASTDTQYF

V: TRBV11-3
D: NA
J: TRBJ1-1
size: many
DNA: TGTGCCAGCTCGAGGGGCGGAATGGCTGAAGCTTTCTTT
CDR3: CASSRGGMAEAFF

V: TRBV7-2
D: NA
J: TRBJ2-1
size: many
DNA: TGTGCCAGCAGCTCCGACAGCCTAATCGAGCAGTTCTTC
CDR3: CASSSDSLIEQFF

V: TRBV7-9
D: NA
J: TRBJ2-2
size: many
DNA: TGTGCAACAGGGAAAAACACCGGGGAGCTGTTTTTT
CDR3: CATGKNTGELFF

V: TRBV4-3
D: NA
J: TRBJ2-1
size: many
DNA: TGCGCCAGCAGCCAAGATCCTTACAATGAGCAGTTCTTC
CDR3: CASSQDPYNEQFF

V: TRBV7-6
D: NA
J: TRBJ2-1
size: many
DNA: TGTGCCAGCAGCCGGGACTACAATGAGCAGTTCTTC
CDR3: CASSRDYNEQFF

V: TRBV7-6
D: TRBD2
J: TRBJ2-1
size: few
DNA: TGTGCCAGCGGAATAGCGGGAGGGCCATACAATGAGCAGTTCTTC
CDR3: CASGIAGGPYNEQFF

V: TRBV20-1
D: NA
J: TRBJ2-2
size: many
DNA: TGCAGTGCTAGTTCCAGCACGAACACCGGGGAGCTGTTTTTT
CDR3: CSASSSTNTGELFF

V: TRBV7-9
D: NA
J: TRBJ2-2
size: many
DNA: TGTGCCAGCAGCTTAGCGCTGGACCTCACCGGGGAGCTGTTTTTT
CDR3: CASSLALDLTGELFF

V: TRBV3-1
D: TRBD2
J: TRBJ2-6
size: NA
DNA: TGTGCCAGCAGCCAAGATAATCTAGCGGGCTACTCTGGGGCCAACGTCCTGACTTTC
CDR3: CASSQDNLAGYSGANVLTF

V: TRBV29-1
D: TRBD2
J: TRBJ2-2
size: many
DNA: TGCAGCGTCCCCGGGACTAGCGGGAGGAACCCCACCGGGGAGCTGTTTTTT
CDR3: CSVPGTSGRNPTGELFF

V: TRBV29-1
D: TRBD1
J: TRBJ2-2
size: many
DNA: TGCAGCGTTTTGGGACAGTCCGGGGAGCTGTTTTTT
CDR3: CSVLGQSGELFF

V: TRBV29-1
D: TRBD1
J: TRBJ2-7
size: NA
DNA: TGCAGCGTTCAGGGGGCTAACGGGAGTTACGAGCAGTACTTC
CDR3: CSVQGANGSYEQYF

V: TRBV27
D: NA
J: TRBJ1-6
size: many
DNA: TGTGCCAGTAGTCCGACGGGACAACATAATTCACCCCTCCACTTT
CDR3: CASSPTGQHNSPLHF